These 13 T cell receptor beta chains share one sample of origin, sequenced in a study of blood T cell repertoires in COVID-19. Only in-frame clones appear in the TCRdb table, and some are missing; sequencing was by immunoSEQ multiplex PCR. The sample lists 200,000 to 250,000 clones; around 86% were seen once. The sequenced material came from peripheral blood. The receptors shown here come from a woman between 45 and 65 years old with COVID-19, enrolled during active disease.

As DNA, the CDR3 is TGTGCCAGCACCCAAACAGGGGGTCGTGGCTACACCTTC. This encodes CASTQTGGRGYTF. This sequence joins TRBV7-2 and TRBJ1-2; 8 bases are shared with TRBD1. The CDR3 contains 13 residues. The V and J ends lost 7 bases and 7 bases, in that order; junction bases with no gene match: 8. Looked up from germline, CDR1 is SGHTA and CDR2 is FQGNSA. The variable domain in full, with the rest retrieved from reference TRBV7-2 and TRBJ1-2, is GAGVSQSPSNKVTEKGKDVELRCDPISGHTALYWYRQSLGQGLEFLIYFQGNSAPDKSGLPSDRFSAERTGGSVSTLTIQRTQQEDSAVYLCASTQTGGRGYTFGSGTRLTVV.

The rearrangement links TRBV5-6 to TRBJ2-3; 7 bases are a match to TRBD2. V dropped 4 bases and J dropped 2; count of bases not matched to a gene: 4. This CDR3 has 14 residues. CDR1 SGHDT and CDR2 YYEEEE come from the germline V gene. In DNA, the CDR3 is TGTGCCAGCAGCCAAAGGGACTACACAGATACGCAGTATTTT. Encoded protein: CASSQRDYTDTQYF.

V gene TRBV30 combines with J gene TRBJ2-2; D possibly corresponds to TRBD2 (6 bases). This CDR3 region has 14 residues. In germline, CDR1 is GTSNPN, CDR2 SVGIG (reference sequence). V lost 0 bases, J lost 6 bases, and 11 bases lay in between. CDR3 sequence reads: CAWSVGSGAGELFF. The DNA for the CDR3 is TGTGCCTGGAGTGTGGGTTCGGGGGCCGGGGAGCTGTTTTTT.

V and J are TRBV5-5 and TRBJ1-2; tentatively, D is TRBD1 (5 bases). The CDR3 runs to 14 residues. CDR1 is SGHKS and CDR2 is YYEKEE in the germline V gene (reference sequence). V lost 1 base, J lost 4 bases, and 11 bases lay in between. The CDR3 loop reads CASSLPGNGYGYTF. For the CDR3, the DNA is TGTGCCAGCAGCTTGCCAGGGAACGGCTATGGCTACACCTTC.

CDR3 region: CASSQVVIVHDTEAFF. CDR3 nucleotides: TGTGCCAGCAGCCAAGTCGTTATAGTTCATGACACTGAAGCTTTCTTT. V gene TRBV3-1 (or the pseudogene TRBV3-2) combines with J gene TRBJ1-1; no reliable D call. The V end lost 1 base, the J end lost 3 bases, and 15 bases lay between the germline ends. This CDR3 is built from 16 residues. Germline CDR1 reads LGHDT; CDR2 reads YNNKEL (reference sequence).

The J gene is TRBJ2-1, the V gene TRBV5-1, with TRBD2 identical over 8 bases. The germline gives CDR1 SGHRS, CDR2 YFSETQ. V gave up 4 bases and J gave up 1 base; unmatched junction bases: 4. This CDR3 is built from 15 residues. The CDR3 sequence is CASSPRGGSYNEQFF. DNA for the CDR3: TGCGCCAGCAGCCCACGGGGGGGATCCTACAATGAGCAGTTCTTC.

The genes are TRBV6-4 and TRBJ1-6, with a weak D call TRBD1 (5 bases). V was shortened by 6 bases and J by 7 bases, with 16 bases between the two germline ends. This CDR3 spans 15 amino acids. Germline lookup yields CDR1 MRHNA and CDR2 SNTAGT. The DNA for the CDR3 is TGTGCCAGCAGCCGGGGCGGGACGGGGAATTCACCCCTCCACTTT. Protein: CASSRGGTGNSPLHF.

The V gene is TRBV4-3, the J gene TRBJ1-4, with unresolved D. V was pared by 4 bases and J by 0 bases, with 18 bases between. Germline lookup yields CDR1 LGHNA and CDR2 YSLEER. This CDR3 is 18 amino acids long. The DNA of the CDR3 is TGCGCCAGCAGCCCCCGCGGCGGGAACGTTGCAACTAATGAAAAACTGTTTTTT. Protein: CASSPRGGNVATNEKLFF.

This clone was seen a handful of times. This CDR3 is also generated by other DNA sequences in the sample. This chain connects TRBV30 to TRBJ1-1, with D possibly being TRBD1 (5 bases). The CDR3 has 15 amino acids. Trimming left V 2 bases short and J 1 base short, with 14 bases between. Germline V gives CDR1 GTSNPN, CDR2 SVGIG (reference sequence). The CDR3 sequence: CAWSSWGGRNTEAFF. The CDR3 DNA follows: TGTGCCTGGAGTTCCTGGGGGGGTCGGAACACTGAAGCTTTCTTT.

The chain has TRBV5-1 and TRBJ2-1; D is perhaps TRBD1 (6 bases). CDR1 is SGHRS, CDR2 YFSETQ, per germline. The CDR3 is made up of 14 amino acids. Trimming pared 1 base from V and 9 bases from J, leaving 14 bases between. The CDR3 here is CASSLSQGPGEQFF. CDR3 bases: TGCGCCAGCAGCTTGTCACAGGGACCAGGTGAGCAGTTCTTC.

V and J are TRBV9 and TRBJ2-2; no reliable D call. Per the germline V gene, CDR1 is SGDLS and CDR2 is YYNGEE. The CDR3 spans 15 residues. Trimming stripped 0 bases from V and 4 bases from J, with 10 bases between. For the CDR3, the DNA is TGTGCCAGCAGCGTAGGAGTTCTCGCCACCGGGGAGCTGTTTTTT. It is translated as CASSVGVLATGELFF. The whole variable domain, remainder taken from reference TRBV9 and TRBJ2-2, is DSGVTQTPKHLITATGQRVTLRCSPRSGDLSVYWYQQSLDQGLQFLIQYYNGEERAKGNILERFSAQQFPDLHSELNLSSLELGDSALYFCASSVGVLATGELFFGEGSRLTVL.

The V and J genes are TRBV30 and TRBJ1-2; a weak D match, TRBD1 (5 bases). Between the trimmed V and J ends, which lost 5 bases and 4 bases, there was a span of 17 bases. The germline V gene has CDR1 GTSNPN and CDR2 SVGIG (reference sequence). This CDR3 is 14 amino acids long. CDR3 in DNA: TGTGCCTGGGGGGGGACCGATTTCTCCTATGGCTACACCTTC. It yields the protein CAWGGTDFSYGYTF.

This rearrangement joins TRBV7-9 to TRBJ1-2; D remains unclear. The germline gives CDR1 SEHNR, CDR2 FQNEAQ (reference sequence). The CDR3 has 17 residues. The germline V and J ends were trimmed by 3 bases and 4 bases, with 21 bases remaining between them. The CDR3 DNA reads TGTGCCAGCAGCTTCGGATCTTCTGTCGGGGTGTCCTATGGCTACACCTTC. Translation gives CASSFGSSVGVSYGYTF.